The present T cell receptor beta chain was sequenced within a study of blood T cell repertoires in COVID-19. Method: immunoSEQ multiplex PCR; TCRdb's copy keeps in-frame clones and lacks some. The sample has approximately 190,000 clones, approximately 82% seen once. The CDR3 is made up of 15 amino acids. V shed 2 bases and J 4 bases; nucleotides not matched to a gene: 6. CDR1 is KGHSH and CDR2 is LQKENI in the germline V gene. The chain recombines TRBV18 with TRBJ1-1; 8 bases line up with TRBD1. The sequence was collected from a human donor with acute or convalescent COVID-19. The donor label of this sample is uncertain. Sequencing was done on a sample of peripheral blood. This CDR3 is CASSPFGTGGTEAFF. In nucleotides, the CDR3 is TGTGCCAGCTCACCATTCGGGACAGGTGGCACTGAAGCTTTCTTT.